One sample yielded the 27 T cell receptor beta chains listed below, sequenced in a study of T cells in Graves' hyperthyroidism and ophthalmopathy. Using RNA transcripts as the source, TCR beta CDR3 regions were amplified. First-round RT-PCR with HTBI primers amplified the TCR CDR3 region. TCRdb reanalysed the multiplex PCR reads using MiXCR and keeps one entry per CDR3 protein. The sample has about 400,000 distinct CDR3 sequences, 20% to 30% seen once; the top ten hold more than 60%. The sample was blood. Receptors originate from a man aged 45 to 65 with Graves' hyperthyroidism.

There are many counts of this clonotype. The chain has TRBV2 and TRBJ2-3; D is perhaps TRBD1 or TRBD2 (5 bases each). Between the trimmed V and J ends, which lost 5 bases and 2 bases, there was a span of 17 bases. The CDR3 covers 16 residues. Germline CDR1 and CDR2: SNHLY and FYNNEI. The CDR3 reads CASSQEGQVHTDTQYF. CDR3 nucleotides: TGTGCCAGCAGTCAAGAGGGGCAGGTCCACACAGATACGCAGTATTTT.

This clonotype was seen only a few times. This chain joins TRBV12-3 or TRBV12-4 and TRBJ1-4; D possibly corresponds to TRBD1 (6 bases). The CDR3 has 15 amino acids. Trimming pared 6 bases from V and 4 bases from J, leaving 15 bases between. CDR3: CASSSGQRYNEKLFF. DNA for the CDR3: TGTGCCAGCAGCTCTGGACAGCGTTATAATGAAAAACTGTTTTTT.

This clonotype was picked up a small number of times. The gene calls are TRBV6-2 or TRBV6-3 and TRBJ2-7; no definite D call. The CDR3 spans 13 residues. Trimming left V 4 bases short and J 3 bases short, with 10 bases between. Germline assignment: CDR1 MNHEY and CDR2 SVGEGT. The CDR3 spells CASSSPQSYEQYF. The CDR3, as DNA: TGTGCCAGCAGTTCGCCACAGAGCTACGAGCAGTACTTC.

CDR3 in amino acids: CATSDPVRSGNTIYF. CDR3 nucleotides: TGTGCCACCAGTGACCCGGTACGCTCTGGAAACACCATATATTTT. The chain combines TRBV24-1 with TRBJ1-3; D gene uncertain. The CDR3 covers 15 residues. Germline V gene data show CDR1 as KGHDR and CDR2 as SFDVKD. Trimming took off 4 bases at V and 0 bases at J, with 9 bases between the two ends.

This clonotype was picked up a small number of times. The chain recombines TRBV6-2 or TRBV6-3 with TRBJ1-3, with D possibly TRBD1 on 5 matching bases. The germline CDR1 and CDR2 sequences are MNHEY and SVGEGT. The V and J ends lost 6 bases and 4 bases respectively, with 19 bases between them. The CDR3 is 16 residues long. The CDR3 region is CASSPDFGAVGNTIYF. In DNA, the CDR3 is TGTGCCAGCAGCCCCGATTTTGGGGCCGTCGGAAACACCATATATTTT.

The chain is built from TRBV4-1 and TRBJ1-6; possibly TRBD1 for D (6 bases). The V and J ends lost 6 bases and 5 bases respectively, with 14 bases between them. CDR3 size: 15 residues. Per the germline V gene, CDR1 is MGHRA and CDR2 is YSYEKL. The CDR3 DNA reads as TGCGCCAGCAGAGGGGGGGGACGGAATAATTCACCCCTCCACTTT. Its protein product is CASRGGGRNNSPLHF.

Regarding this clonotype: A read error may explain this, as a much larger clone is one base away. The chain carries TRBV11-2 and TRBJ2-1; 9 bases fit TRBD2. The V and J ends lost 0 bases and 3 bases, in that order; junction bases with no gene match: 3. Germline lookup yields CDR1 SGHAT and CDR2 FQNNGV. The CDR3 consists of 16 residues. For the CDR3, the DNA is TGTGCCAGCAGCTTAGAAATAGCGGGAGTCTACAATGAGCAGTTCTTC. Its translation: CASSLEIAGVYNEQFF.

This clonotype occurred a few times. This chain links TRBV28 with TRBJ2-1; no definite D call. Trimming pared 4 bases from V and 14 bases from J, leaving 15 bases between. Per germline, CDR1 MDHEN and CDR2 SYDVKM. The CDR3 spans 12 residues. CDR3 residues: CASSSEPGHEFF. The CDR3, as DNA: TGTGCCAGCAGTTCCGAACCGGGCCATGAGTTCTTC. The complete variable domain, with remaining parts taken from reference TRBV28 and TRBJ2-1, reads DVKVTQSSRYLVKRTGEKVFLECVQDMDHENMFWYRQDPGLGLRLIYFSYDVKMKEKGDIPEGYSVSREKKERFSLILESASTNQTSMYLCASSSEPGHEFFGPGTRLTVL.

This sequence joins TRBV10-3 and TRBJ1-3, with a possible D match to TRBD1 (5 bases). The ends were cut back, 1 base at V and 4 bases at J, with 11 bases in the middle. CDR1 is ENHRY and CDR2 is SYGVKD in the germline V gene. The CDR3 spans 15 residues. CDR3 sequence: CAISEFGGQGNTIYF. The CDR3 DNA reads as TGTGCCATCAGTGAGTTTGGCGGACAAGGAAACACCATATATTTT.

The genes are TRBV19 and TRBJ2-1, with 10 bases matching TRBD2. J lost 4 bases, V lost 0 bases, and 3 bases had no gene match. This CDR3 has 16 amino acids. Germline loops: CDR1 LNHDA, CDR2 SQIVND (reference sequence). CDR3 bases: TGTGCCAGTAGTATAGATCTGACTAGCGGGTACAATGAGCAGTTCTTC. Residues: CASSIDLTSGYNEQFF.

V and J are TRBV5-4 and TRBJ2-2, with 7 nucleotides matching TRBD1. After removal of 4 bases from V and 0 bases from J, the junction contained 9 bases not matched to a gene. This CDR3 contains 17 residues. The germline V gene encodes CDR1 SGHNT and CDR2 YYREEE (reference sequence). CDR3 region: CASSASAGTANTGELFF. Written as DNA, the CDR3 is TGTGCCAGCAGCGCTTCAGCCGGGACAGCGAACACCGGGGAGCTGTTTTTT.

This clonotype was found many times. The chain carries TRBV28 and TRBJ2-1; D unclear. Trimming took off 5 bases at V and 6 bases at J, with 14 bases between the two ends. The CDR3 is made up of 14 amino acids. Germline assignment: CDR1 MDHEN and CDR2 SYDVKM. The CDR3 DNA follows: TGTGCCAGCAGTCCTCAAGAGGAGCTCAATGAGCAGTTCTTC. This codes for CASSPQEELNEQFF.

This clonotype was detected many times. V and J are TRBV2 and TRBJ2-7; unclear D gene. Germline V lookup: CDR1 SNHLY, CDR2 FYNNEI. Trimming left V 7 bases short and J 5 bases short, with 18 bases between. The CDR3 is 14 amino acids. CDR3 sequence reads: CASMLLRRHDEQYF. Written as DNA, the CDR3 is TGTGCCAGCATGCTACTCCGCAGACATGACGAGCAGTACTTC. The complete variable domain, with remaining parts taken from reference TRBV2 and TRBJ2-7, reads EPEVTQTPSHQVTQMGQEVILRCVPISNHLYFYWYRQILGQKVEFLVSFYNNEISEKSEIFDDQFSVERPDGSNFTLKIRSTKLEDSAMYFCASMLLRRHDEQYFGPGTRLTVT.

CDR3 in amino acids: CATEGQGSEKLFF. The DNA for the CDR3 is TGTGCCACCGAAGGACAGGGGAGTGAAAAACTGTTTTTT. This chain links TRBV15 with TRBJ1-4; 9 nucleotides align to TRBD1. Germline V gives CDR1 LNHNV, CDR2 YYDKDF (reference sequence). With 8 bases clipped from V and 7 bases from J, the junction kept 5 bases outside the gene matches. There are 13 residues in the CDR3.

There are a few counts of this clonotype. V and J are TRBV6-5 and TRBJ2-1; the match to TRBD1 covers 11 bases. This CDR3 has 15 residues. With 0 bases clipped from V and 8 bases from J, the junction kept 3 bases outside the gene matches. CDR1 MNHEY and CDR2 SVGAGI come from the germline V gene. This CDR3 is CASSYSGTGGDEQFF. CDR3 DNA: TGTGCCAGCAGTTACTCTGGGACAGGGGGTGATGAGCAGTTCTTC.

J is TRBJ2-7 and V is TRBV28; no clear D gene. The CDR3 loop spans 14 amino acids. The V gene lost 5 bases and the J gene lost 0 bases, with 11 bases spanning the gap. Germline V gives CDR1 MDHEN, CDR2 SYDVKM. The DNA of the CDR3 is TGTGCCAGCAGTGAGGCGTCTAGCTCCTACGAGCAGTACTTC. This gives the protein CASSEASSSYEQYF.

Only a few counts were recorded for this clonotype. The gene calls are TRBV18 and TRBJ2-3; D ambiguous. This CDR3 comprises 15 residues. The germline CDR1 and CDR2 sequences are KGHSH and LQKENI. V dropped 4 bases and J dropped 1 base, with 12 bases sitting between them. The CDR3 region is CASSRQSLGTDTQYF. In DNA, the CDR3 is TGTGCCAGCTCACGACAATCGCTCGGCACAGATACGCAGTATTTT. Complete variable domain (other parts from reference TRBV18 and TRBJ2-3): NAGVMQNPRHLVRRRGQEARLRCSPMKGHSHVYWYRQLPEEGLKFMVYLQKENIIDESGMPKERFSAEFPKEGPSILRIQQVVRGDSAAYFCASSRQSLGTDTQYFGPGTRLTVL.

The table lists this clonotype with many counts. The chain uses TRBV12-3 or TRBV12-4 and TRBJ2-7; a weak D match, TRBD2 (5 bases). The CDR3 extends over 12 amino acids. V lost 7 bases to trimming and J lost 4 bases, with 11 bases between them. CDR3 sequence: CASKRVGYEQYF. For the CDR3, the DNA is TGTGCCAGCAAGAGGGTAGGATACGAGCAGTACTTC.

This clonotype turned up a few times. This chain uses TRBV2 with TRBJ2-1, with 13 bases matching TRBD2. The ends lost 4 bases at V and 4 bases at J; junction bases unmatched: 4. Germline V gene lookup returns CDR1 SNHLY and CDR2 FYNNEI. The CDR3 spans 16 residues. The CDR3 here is CASSAGTSGKYNEQFF. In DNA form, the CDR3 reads TGTGCCAGCAGTGCCGGGACTAGCGGGAAATACAATGAGCAGTTCTTC.

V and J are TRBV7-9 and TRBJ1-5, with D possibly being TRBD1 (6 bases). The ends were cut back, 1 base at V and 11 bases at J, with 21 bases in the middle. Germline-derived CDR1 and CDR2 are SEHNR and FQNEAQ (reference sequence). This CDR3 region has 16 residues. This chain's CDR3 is CASSLGKGAGDMSQHF. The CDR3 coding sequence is TGTGCCAGCAGCTTAGGGAAGGGAGCAGGGGATATGTCCCAGCATTTT.

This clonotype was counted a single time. The CDR3 spells CASSRGARGSNQPQHF. The CDR3 region has the DNA TGTGCCAGCAGCCGGGGGGCGAGGGGTAGCAATCAGCCCCAGCATTTT. The V and J genes are TRBV27 and TRBJ1-5, with TRBD1 as a possible D gene (6 bases). The V end lost 6 bases, the J end lost 0 bases, and 15 bases lay between the germline ends. CDR1 and CDR2 from the germline V gene are MNHEY and SMNVEV (reference sequence). There are 16 residues in the CDR3.

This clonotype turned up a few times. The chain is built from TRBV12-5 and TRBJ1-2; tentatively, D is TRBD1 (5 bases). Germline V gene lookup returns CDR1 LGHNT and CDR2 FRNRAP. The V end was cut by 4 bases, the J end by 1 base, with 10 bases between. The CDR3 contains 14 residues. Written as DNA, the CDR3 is TGTGCTAGTGGTTCCCCCAGGGTTAACTATGGCTACACCTTC. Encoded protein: CASGSPRVNYGYTF.

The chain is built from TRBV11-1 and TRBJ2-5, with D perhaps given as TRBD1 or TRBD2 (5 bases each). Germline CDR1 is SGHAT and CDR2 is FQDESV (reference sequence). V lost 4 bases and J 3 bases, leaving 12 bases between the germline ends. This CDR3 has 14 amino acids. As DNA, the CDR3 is TGTGCCAGCAGCTCACCGGGACGTAAAGAGACCCAGTACTTC. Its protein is CASSSPGRKETQYF.

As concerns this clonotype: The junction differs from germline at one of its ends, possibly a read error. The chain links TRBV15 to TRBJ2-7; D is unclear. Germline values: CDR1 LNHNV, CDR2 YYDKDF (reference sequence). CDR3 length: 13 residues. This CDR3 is CATGRDGDYEQYF. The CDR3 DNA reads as TGTGCCACCGGCAGAGATGGGGACTACGAGCAGTACTTC.

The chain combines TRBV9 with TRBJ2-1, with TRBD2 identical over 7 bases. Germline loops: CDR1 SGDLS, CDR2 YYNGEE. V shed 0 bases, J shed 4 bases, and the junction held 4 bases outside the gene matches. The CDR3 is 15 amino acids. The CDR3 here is CASSVALAVYNEQFF. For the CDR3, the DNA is TGTGCCAGCAGCGTAGCTCTAGCGGTATACAATGAGCAGTTCTTC.

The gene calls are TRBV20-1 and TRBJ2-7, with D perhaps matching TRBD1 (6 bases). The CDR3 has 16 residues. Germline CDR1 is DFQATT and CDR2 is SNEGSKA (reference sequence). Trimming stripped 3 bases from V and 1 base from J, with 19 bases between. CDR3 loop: CSASRIGQTQSYEQYF. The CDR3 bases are TGCAGTGCTAGCAGAATAGGACAGACCCAATCCTACGAGCAGTACTTC.

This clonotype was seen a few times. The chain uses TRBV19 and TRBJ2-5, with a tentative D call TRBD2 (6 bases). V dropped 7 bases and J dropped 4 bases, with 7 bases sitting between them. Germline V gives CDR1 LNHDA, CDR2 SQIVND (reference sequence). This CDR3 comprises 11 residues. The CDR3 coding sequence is TGTGCCAGTAAAGCGGGAGAGACCCAGTACTTC. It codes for CASKAGETQYF.